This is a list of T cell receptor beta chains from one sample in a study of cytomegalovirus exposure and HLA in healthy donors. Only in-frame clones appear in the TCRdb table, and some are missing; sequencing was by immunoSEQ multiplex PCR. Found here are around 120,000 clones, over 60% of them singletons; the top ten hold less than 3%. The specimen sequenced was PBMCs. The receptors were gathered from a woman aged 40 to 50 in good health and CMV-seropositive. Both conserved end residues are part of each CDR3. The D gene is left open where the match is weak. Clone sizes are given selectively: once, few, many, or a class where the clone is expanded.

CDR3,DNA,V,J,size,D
CASSLNRRYEQYF,TGTGCCAGCAGCTTAAACAGGAGATACGAGCAGTACTTC,TRBV11-2,TRBJ2-7,.,.
CASSIVGQGYSNQPQHF,TGTGCCAGTAGTATAGTGGGTCAGGGGTATAGCAATCAGCCCCAGCATTTT,TRBV19,TRBJ1-5,.,.
CASLSGNVNEQFF,TGTGCCAGTCTATCGGGAAACGTCAATGAGCAGTTCTTC,TRBV10-3,TRBJ2-1,.,.
CASSAPGNSNQPQHF,TGTGCCAGCAGTGCCCCAGGAAATAGCAATCAGCCCCAGCATTTT,TRBV6-6,TRBJ1-5,.,.
CASSIGGDYQSPQYF,TGTGCCAGTAGTATAGGCGGGGACTACCAGTCGCCCCAGTACTTC,TRBV19,TRBJ2-5,few,TRBD2
CASSLGVTGDATNEKLFF,TGCGCCAGCAGCTTGGGAGTGACAGGGGATGCAACTAATGAAAAACTGTTTTTT,TRBV5-1,TRBJ1-4,.,TRBD1
CASSQDGQKNQPQHF,TGCGCCAGCAGCCAAGATGGACAGAAAAATCAGCCCCAGCATTTT,TRBV4-1,TRBJ1-5,.,.
CASSLAITGEKLFF,TGTGCCAGCAGCTTAGCGATAACGGGTGAAAAACTGTTTTTT,TRBV7-9,TRBJ1-4,.,.
CASSEGGSFYNEQFF,TGCGCCAGCAGTGAGGGGGGGAGCTTTTACAATGAGCAGTTCTTC,TRBV5-1,TRBJ2-1,.,.
CAISLSDRGDYGYTF,TGTGCCATCAGTTTGTCTGACAGGGGGGATTATGGCTACACCTTC,TRBV10-3,TRBJ1-2,.,TRBD1
CASSLGGGEYNEQFF,TGTGCTAGCAGCTTAGGGGGGGGAGAATACAATGAGCAGTTCTTC,TRBV7-7,TRBJ2-1,.,.
CASSLPRGGGRSYNEQFF,TGCGCCAGCAGCCTCCCGCGCGGGGGGGGCCGCTCCTACAATGAGCAGTTCTTC,TRBV5-1,TRBJ2-1,.,TRBD2
CASSVRGGRDTIYF,TGTGCCAGCAGCGTAAGGGGGGGCCGGGACACCATATATTTT,TRBV9,TRBJ1-3,.,.
CASSLDRTGWFF,TGTGCCAGCAGCTTAGATCGGACAGGGTGGTTCTTT,TRBV7-9,TRBJ1-1,.,TRBD1
CASSATSGRANEQFF,TGTGCCAGCAGCGCCACTAGCGGGAGGGCCAATGAGCAGTTCTTC,TRBV7-8,TRBJ2-1,.,TRBD2
CASSFRRTGLNTGELFF,TGTGCCAGCAGTTTCCGACGGACAGGGTTGAACACCGGGGAGCTGTTTTTT,TRBV27,TRBJ2-2,.,TRBD1
CASSLRQGIEQFF,TGTGCCAGCAGCCTGAGACAGGGGATTGAGCAGTTCTTC,TRBV14,TRBJ2-1,.,TRBD1
CAWNPGQGDQPQHF,TGTGCCTGGAATCCGGGACAGGGAGATCAGCCCCAGCATTTT,TRBV30,TRBJ1-5,.,TRBD1
CASSQVDMGLSYNEQFF,TGCGCCAGCAGCCAAGTCGATATGGGACTCTCCTACAATGAGCAGTTCTTC,TRBV4-1,TRBJ2-1,few,.
CASSFGLAGAETQYF,TGCGCCAGCAGCTTCGGACTAGCGGGAGCGGAGACCCAGTACTTC,TRBV4-1,TRBJ2-5,.,TRBD2
CASSFQGENTEAFF,TGCGCCAGCAGCTTTCAGGGGGAGAACACTGAAGCTTTCTTT,TRBV5-1,TRBJ1-1,.,TRBD1
CASSLGTGVQETQYF,TGCGCCAGCAGCTTAGGGACAGGCGTCCAAGAGACCCAGTACTTC,TRBV4-1,TRBJ2-5,.,TRBD1
CASSSPGSSYNSPLHF,TGTGCCAGCAGCTCGCCAGGTAGCTCCTATAATTCACCCCTCCACTTT,TRBV5-4,TRBJ1-6,.,.